This record concerns one T cell receptor beta chain sequence. What it binds is unknown. Germline CDR1 SQVTM, CDR2 ANQGSEA. This CDR3 is 14 amino acids long. V lost 1 base and J lost 7; bases outside the gene matches: 6. Every isolated RNA sample was fully reverse transcribed, so sequencing captured expressed TCRB transcripts. Average reads for naive, central memory and regulatory T cell samples were about 3.6 million. Repertoires were generated with immunoSEQ multiplex PCR, while TCRdb's copy carries only in-frame clones and drops some. The sample lists about 320,000 clones; 12% to 15% were seen once. This entry is derived from a study of beta chain features in type 1 diabetes. Study-level findings and limits: All four CD4+ subsets of Type 1 diabetes patients contained TCRB CDR3s that were moderately but significantly shorter. The influence of HLA type on TCRB rearrangement stayed undetermined.

This rearrangement joins TRBV29-1 to TRBJ1-2; 10 bases align to TRBD1. Sequences were obtained from central memory CD4+ T cells from blood. This receptor was taken from a young man in good health. This chain's CDR3 is CSVEAGQGLGGYTF. The CDR3, as DNA: TGCAGCGTTGAAGCGGGACAGGGGCTTGGTGGCTACACCTTC.